The present TCR beta chain was sequenced within a study of T cells in Graves' hyperthyroidism and ophthalmopathy. Study summary: Peripheral blood was taken when the disease was first diagnosed, before any treatment began.

This clonotype has at least ten counts. TCR beta CDR3 regions were amplified from RNA. A first-round RT-PCR of the TCR CDR3 used the HTBI primer set. Using its own MiXCR run on the multiplex PCR reads, TCRdb lists one record per CDR3 protein. The table has 650,000 to 700,000 distinct CDR3 sequences, 15% to 20% seen once; the top ten hold 15% to 19%. The germline V and J ends were trimmed by 5 bases and 10 bases, with 21 bases remaining between them. This CDR3 is built from 15 residues. Germline CDR1 reads SNHLY; CDR2 reads FYNNEI. The rearrangement links TRBV2 to TRBJ2-1; a weak D match, TRBD1 (5 bases). This receptor was obtained from a man between 45 and 60 years old with Graves' hyperthyroidism. The sequencing sample was made of blood. CDR3 DNA: TGTGCCAGCAGTTTTGCCCGGGCCCTCTCAGGGGAGCAGTTCTTC. This translates into CASSFARALSGEQFF. Full variable domain (outside the CDR3, taken from reference TRBV2 and TRBJ2-1): EPEVTQTPSHQVTQMGQEVILRCVPISNHLYFYWYRQILGQKVEFLVSFYNNEISEKSEIFDDQFSVERPDGSNFTLKIRSTKLEDSAMYFCASSFARALSGEQFFGPGTRLTVL.